This T cell receptor (beta chain) is drawn from a study of response to subunit inactivated influenza vaccine. Study-wide findings and caveats: Authors suggested that a seasonal influenza vaccination recruits few new T cells each time.

The germline V and J ends were trimmed by 5 bases and 5 bases, with 13 bases remaining between them. The CDR3 has 13 amino acids. This clonotype was recorded at least ten times. Its antigen is unknown. TCRdb fed the RT-PCR reads into MiXCR, producing one record per CDR3 protein. Of some 160,000 distinct CDR3 sequences listed, about a tenth are singletons. This clonotype was obtained from a man aged 45 to 65 who received an inactivated influenza vaccine. The specimen comprised non-naive T cells sorted from PBMCs, sampled 40 to 50 days after vaccination. The chain has TRBV12-3 or TRBV12-4 and TRBJ2-7; D remains ambiguous. CDR3 sequence reads: CASSLRHQDEQYF. The DNA for the CDR3 is TGTGCCAGCAGTCTAAGACACCAGGACGAGCAGTACTTC.